This T cell receptor beta chain came from a study of tissue T cells after allogeneic stem cell transplantation. Whole-study findings and limits: Some tissue clones might be persisting host cells; their alloreactivity or antigen specificity was not determined. Shared clones across patients were few; motif clustering revealed tissue-specific shared signatures.

This clone was counted a few times. Antigen: not known. Germline and genes here are mouse. From the germline J gene comes the end of the CDR3, since the read stops 1 residue before it. Using immunoSEQ multiplex PCR, the repertoire was profiled, and TCRdb retains in-frame clones only, with some absent. This sample carries fewer than 20,000 clones, roughly three quarters of them seen once, and the ten largest clones take roughly 0.91%. Trimming cost V 2 bases and J 9 bases; bases outside gene matches: 2. Germline CDR1 reads NSHNY; CDR2 reads SYGAGN. This CDR3 has 11 amino acids. The genes are TRBV13-1 and TRBJ2-7; 7 nucleotides align to TRBD2. Sequencing used spleen. This TCR came from a female BALB/c mouse in good health. These mice share the MHC haplotype H2-d. The CDR3 region is CASSEGGGQYF. CDR3 DNA, as far as it was read: TGTGCCAGCAGTGAGGGGGGGGGACAGTAC.